The present T cell receptor beta chain was sequenced within a study of naive CD8 T cells in extremely preterm neonates. Elective cesarean births at about 37-42 weeks, without labor or membrane rupture, supplied the cord blood. The table came from immunoSEQ multiplex PCR; TCRdb's copy has only in-frame clones and leaves some out. The data hold roughly 4,700 clones, with around 97% observed a single time. V dropped 0 bases and J dropped 6; count of bases not matched to a gene: 0. The CDR3 runs to 13 residues. Germline V gives CDR1 LGHNT, CDR2 FRNRAP. This receptor was identified in a newborn in good health. The chain joins TRBV12-5 to TRBJ1-1; 8 bases line up with TRBD1. Sequenced sample: naive CD8+ T cells from cord blood. CDR3 DNA sequence: TGTGCTAGTGGTTTGGTACAGGGGGCTGAAGCTTTCTTT. Amino acids: CASGLVQGAEAFF.